This paragraph covers one TCR beta chain sequence. The target antigen is unknown. This entry belongs to a study of early T cells in non-severe SARS-CoV-2 infection. About the study: Sequencing input comprised bulk RNA from unsorted whole blood; chain pairing was not available. Findings and limits, study-wide: Reliance on VDJdb matching favored anti-spike CD8 responses; private and CD4 specificities were missed.

The germline V gene encodes CDR1 SEHNR and CDR2 FQNEAQ (reference sequence). The CDR3 loop spans 18 amino acids. Unmatched junction bases numbered 14, after V lost 5 bases and J lost 0 bases. The TCR library protocol was used to attach unique molecular identifiers. These identifiers were attached to individual cDNA molecules. Via MiXCR, TCRdb re-called the 5' RACE reads, giving one row per CDR3 protein. The table includes 55,000 to 75,000 distinct CDR3 sequences, 9.5% to 15% detected once. This TCR derives from an adult who was a healthcare worker with PCR-confirmed SARS-CoV-2 infection or an uninfected control (not recorded which). The genes are TRBV7-9 and TRBJ1-1; TRBD1 agrees at 8 bases. Sequencing was carried out using whole blood. The CDR3 protein is CASSPPGSGGPLNTEAFF. As DNA, the CDR3 is TGTGCCAGCAGCCCCCCTGGGTCAGGGGGCCCCTTGAACACTGAAGCTTTCTTT.